The 24 T cell receptor beta chains below were found in one sample sequenced in a study of CD8 T cells in ankylosing spondylitis. TCRdb itself ran the 5' RACE reads through MiXCR, one entry per CDR3 protein. The profile shows 220,000 or so distinct CDR3 sequences, about 10% of them singletons. The specimen was blood, either unsorted or a sorted T cell fraction (not recorded which). These receptor sequences come from a male donor with ankylosing spondylitis or in good health (not recorded which).

This clonotype occurred many times. V is TRBV20-1 and J is TRBJ2-3; D might be TRBD1 (6 bases). In germline, CDR1 is DFQATT, CDR2 SNEGSKA (reference sequence). The CDR3 runs 16 residues. V shed 6 bases and J shed 2 bases, with 21 bases lying between them. The CDR3 coding sequence is TGCAGTGCCAGTGGACAGTTGGTGATTACCACAGATACGCAGTATTTT. Amino acids: CSASGQLVITTDTQYF.

In its sample, this clonotype was seen many times. The chain recombines TRBV4-1 with TRBJ1-6; 7 nucleotides agree with TRBD1. V gave up 0 bases and J gave up 3 bases; unmatched junction bases: 5. Germline V gene sequence: CDR1 MGHRA, CDR2 YSYEKL. This CDR3 comprises 17 residues. The CDR3: CASSQDGQGGYNSPLHF. CDR3 coding DNA: TGCGCCAGCAGCCAAGATGGGCAGGGGGGCTATAATTCACCCCTCCACTTT.

Many counts were recorded for this clonotype. The chain employs TRBV7-9 and TRBJ1-1, with a tentative D call TRBD1 (5 bases). The CDR3 runs to 13 residues. The germline gives CDR1 SEHNR, CDR2 FQNEAQ (reference sequence). Deletions cut 1 base from V and 6 bases from J, with 9 bases between. The CDR3 coding sequence is TGTGCCAGCAGCTTAGAATGGGGCGCTGAAGCTTTCTTT. Its translation is CASSLEWGAEAFF.

There are a few counts of this clonotype. In DNA form, the CDR3 reads TGTGCCAGCCGAGAAACCCCCTTAGAGACCCAGTACTTC. Translating gives CASRETPLETQYF. This chain links TRBV28 with TRBJ2-5; D is undetermined. Germline assignment: CDR1 MDHEN and CDR2 SYDVKM. The CDR3 contains 13 residues. Deletions cut 8 bases from V and 4 bases from J, with 14 bases between. The full variable domain, in which reference TRBV28 and TRBJ2-5 provide the parts outside the CDR3, is DVKVTQSSRYLVKRTGEKVFLECVQDMDHENMFWYRQDPGLGLRLIYFSYDVKMKEKGDIPEGYSVSREKKERFSLILESASTNQTSMYLCASRETPLETQYFGPGTRLLVL.

This clonotype was counted ten times or more. The rearrangement links TRBV5-1 to TRBJ1-2; 7 bases match TRBD1. Trimming cost V 4 bases and J 2 bases; bases outside gene matches: 2. Per germline, CDR1 SGHRS and CDR2 YFSETQ. This CDR3 is built from 13 residues. CDR3 sequence: CASSETGNYGYTF. CDR3 bases: TGCGCCAGCAGCGAGACAGGGAACTATGGCTACACCTTC.

J is TRBJ1-1 and V is TRBV3-1, with D perhaps matching TRBD1 (6 bases). The CDR3 consists of 14 residues. V lost 1 base to trimming and J lost 5 bases, with 11 bases between them. Germline V gene sequence: CDR1 LGHDT, CDR2 YNNKEL (reference sequence). The CDR3 here is CASSQGWGATEAFF. Here the CDR3 DNA reads TGTGCCAGCAGCCAAGGTTGGGGGGCAACTGAAGCTTTCTTT.

This clonotype was detected only a few times. The genes are TRBV5-6 and TRBJ2-5, with D possibly being TRBD1 (5 bases). The CDR3 extends over 14 amino acids. The germline gives CDR1 SGHDT, CDR2 YYEEEE. Trimming took off 0 bases at V and 5 bases at J, with 11 bases between the two ends. CDR3 bases: TGTGCCAGCAGCTTGGCAAGGGGCGCCGAGACCCAGTACTTC. It is translated as CASSLARGAETQYF.

Comment on this clonotype: A junction end diverges from the germline sequence, so it may reflect a read error. The chain links TRBV10-2 to TRBJ2-1, with D possibly matching TRBD1 (7 bases). Per the germline V gene, CDR1 is WSHSY and CDR2 is SAAADI. This CDR3 is 15 amino acids long. The CDR3 loop is CSSSGQGGQYNEQFF. The CDR3 DNA is TGCTCCAGCAGTGGGCAGGGGGGACAATACAATGAGCAGTTCTTC.

This clonotype was recorded many times. The rearrangement joins TRBV4-2 to TRBJ1-5, with a tentative D call TRBD1 (6 bases). With 6 bases removed from V and 0 bases from J, the gap between germline ends came to 12 bases. The germline V gene has CDR1 LGHNA and CDR2 YNFKEQ. The length of the CDR3 is 15 residues. The CDR3 protein is CASSQGTDSNQPQHF. CDR3 nucleotides: TGTGCCAGCAGTCAGGGGACGGATAGCAATCAGCCCCAGCATTTT.

In nucleotides, the CDR3 is TGTGCCAGCAGCTTAAGTGGGTCTCCGAACACCGGGGAGCTGTTTTTT. This translates into CASSLSGSPNTGELFF. The chain couples TRBV7-2 to TRBJ2-2; D gene uncertain. Germline loops: CDR1 SGHTA, CDR2 FQGNSA. The ends were cut back, 2 bases at V and 0 bases at J, with 10 bases in the middle. This CDR3 comprises 16 residues.

The table lists this clonotype with many counts. The rearrangement links TRBV7-2 to TRBJ2-2, with D possibly being TRBD1 (6 bases). The CDR3 contains 18 residues. Per germline, CDR1 SGHTA and CDR2 FQGNSA. Trimming removed 0 bases from V and 8 bases from J, with 22 bases in between. DNA of the CDR3: TGTGCCAGCAGCTTAGCGATGGGATCCGGGACACTTCTTGGGGAGCTGTTTTTT. Its translation is CASSLAMGSGTLLGELFF.

With regard to this clonotype: A much larger clone lies one base from this, so it may be a read error. The gene calls are TRBV7-3 and TRBJ2-2, with a tentative D call TRBD2 (5 bases). The CDR3 consists of 15 residues. Per germline, CDR1 SGHTA and CDR2 FQGTGA. The CDR3 sequence is CASSLVGDAPGEPFF. The CDR3 DNA reads TGTGCCAGCAGCTTAGTGGGAGACGCTCCCGGGGAGCCGTTTTTT.

Many counts were recorded for this clonotype. The gene calls are TRBV20-1 and TRBJ2-3; TRBD2 aligns across 15 bases. This CDR3 is built from 16 residues. J was trimmed by 5 bases and V by 3 bases; bases with no gene match: 6. Germline V gives CDR1 DFQATT, CDR2 SNEGSKA (reference sequence). Written as DNA, the CDR3 is TGCAGTGCTAGTGGGACTAGCGGGGGGCCTCTAGATACGCAGTATTTT. Amino acid sequence: CSASGTSGGPLDTQYF.

In the case of this clonotype: Just one base apart from a much larger clone, this may be a read error. The rearrangement uses TRBV10-3 and TRBJ1-1, with TRBD1 identical over 7 bases. Germline V gene sequence: CDR1 ENHRY, CDR2 SYGVKD. V lost 8 bases, J lost 1 base, and 10 bases stayed unmatched. The CDR3 contains 15 residues. CDR3 protein: CAIAPTGDSNTEAFF. CDR3 coding DNA: TGTGCCATCGCCCCCACAGGGGATTCGAACACTGAAGCTTTCTTT.

In its sample, this clonotype was seen many times. The chain has TRBV5-1 and TRBJ2-5, with a weak D call TRBD2 (5 bases). Between the trimmed V and J ends, which lost 2 bases and 4 bases, there was a span of 15 bases. The V gene's germline CDR1 is SGHRS and CDR2 YFSETQ. The CDR3 has 15 residues. CDR3 region: CASSLGSIVVETQYF. The CDR3 DNA is TGCGCCAGCAGCTTAGGGAGTATAGTGGTAGAGACCCAGTACTTC.

The CDR3 DNA follows: TGTGCCAGCAGCTTAGCGAGACTAAACACCGGGGAGCTGTTTTTT. Protein sequence: CASSLARLNTGELFF. This sequence joins TRBV7-9 and TRBJ2-2; possibly TRBD2 for D (5 bases). This CDR3 spans 15 amino acids. Trimming removed 0 bases from V and 2 bases from J, with 7 bases in between. Germline V gene data show CDR1 as SEHNR and CDR2 as FQNEAQ (reference sequence).

This clonotype was found a few times. V is TRBV7-8 and J is TRBJ2-5; 11 nucleotides match TRBD1. Germline V gives CDR1 SGHVS, CDR2 FQNEAQ. J was trimmed by 6 bases and V by 6 bases; bases with no gene match: 9. The CDR3 runs to 15 residues. The CDR3 reads CASSQYGTGGQTQYF. The CDR3 bases are TGTGCCAGCAGTCAGTACGGGACAGGGGGACAGACCCAGTACTTC.

This chain links TRBV12-3 or TRBV12-4 with TRBJ1-2; TRBD1 matches at 7 bases. With 3 bases clipped from V and 7 bases from J, the junction kept 8 bases outside the gene matches. This CDR3 has 14 amino acids. The CDR3 protein is CASSFGDREAGYTF. CDR3 DNA: TGTGCCAGCAGTTTCGGCGACAGGGAGGCTGGCTACACCTTC.

The rearrangement links TRBV5-6 to TRBJ2-2; TRBD1 is a possible D gene (6 bases). The germline V gene has CDR1 SGHDT and CDR2 YYEEEE. The ends were cut back, 4 bases at V and 5 bases at J, with 18 bases in the middle. The CDR3 covers 16 residues. The CDR3 loop reads CASSLRLGQFTGELFF. In DNA form, the CDR3 reads TGTGCCAGCAGCCTACGGCTAGGACAGTTTACCGGGGAGCTGTTTTTT.

This clonotype was detected many times. The J gene is TRBJ1-4, the V gene TRBV7-2, with D uncertain. CDR1 is SGHTA and CDR2 is FQGNSA in the germline V gene. V was pared by 2 bases and J by 8 bases, with 15 bases between. CDR3 size: 15 residues. The CDR3 bases are TGTGCCAGCAGCTTACCCGGAGATATCAAGGAAAAACTGTTTTTT. It is translated as CASSLPGDIKEKLFF. Full variable domain (missing parts from reference TRBV7-2 and TRBJ1-4): GAGVSQSPSNKVTEKGKDVELRCDPISGHTALYWYRQSLGQGLEFLIYFQGNSAPDKSGLPSDRFSAERTGGSVSTLTIQRTQQEDSAVYLCASSLPGDIKEKLFFGSGTQLSVL.

This clonotype has a count of ten or more. The chain has TRBV12-3 or TRBV12-4 and TRBJ1-2; TRBD1 agrees at 7 bases. The CDR3 totals 14 residues. V lost 5 bases and J lost 7; bases outside the gene matches: 10. The CDR3 sequence is CASSALGQSGGYTF. CDR3 coding DNA: TGTGCCAGCAGTGCCCTGGGACAGTCGGGTGGCTACACCTTC.

This clonotype was seen at least ten times. The rearrangement uses TRBV29-1 and TRBJ1-1; TRBD1 aligns across 9 bases. The CDR3 contains 12 residues. Germline CDR1 and CDR2: SQVTM and ANQGSEA. With V trimmed by 6 bases and J by 5 bases, 4 bases remained unmatched. CDR3: CSVGQGETEAFF. The CDR3 coding sequence is TGCAGCGTGGGACAGGGAGAGACTGAAGCTTTCTTT. Variable domain in full (rest from reference TRBV29-1 and TRBJ1-1): SAVISQKPSRDICQRGTSLTIQCQVDSQVTMMFWYRQQPGQSLTLIATANQGSEATYESGFVIDKFPISRPNLTFSTLTVSNMSPEDSSIYLCSVGQGETEAFFGQGTRLTVV.

This clonotype was found many times. The V and J genes are TRBV5-1 and TRBJ2-5; TRBD2 might be the D (5 bases). Germline assignment: CDR1 SGHRS and CDR2 YFSETQ. The CDR3 is 14 amino acids. With 4 bases removed from V and 4 bases from J, the gap between germline ends came to 14 bases. CDR3 amino acids: CASSEPGNRETQYF. CDR3 DNA: TGCGCCAGCAGCGAACCGGGGAATCGAGAGACCCAGTACTTC.

This sequence joins TRBV6-6 and TRBJ1-4, with D unclear. Trimming took off 2 bases at V and 8 bases at J, with 6 bases between the two ends. From germline, CDR1 is MNHNY and CDR2 SVGAGI (reference sequence). The CDR3 has 12 amino acids. This CDR3 is CASSYGNEKLFF. CDR3 nucleotide sequence: TGTGCCAGCAGTTACGGCAACGAAAAACTGTTTTTT.